Given below is one T cell receptor (beta chain) in context. The antigen remains undetermined. As for the donors, each was a healthy bone marrow donor. The PCR made use of 60 Vbeta and 13 Jbeta primers. Generated by immunoSEQ multiplex PCR, the TCRdb table keeps only in-frame clones and is missing some. Of roughly 200,000 clones in the sample, about 86% were seen once. The CDR3 runs to 11 residues. In germline, CDR1 is SNHLY, CDR2 FYNNEI. V was trimmed by 7 bases and J by 6 bases, leaving 6 bases between them. The data were obtained in a study of cytomegalovirus exposure and HLA in healthy donors. Notes on the study in general: According to an earlier analysis, most TCR beta V segments yielded productive rearrangements about 87% or about 30% of the time. Later analysis showed TCR association rates varying by HLA locus, highest for DRB1 and lowest for HLA-C.

Sequenced: PBMCs. The sequence was obtained from a man in his forties or fifties in good health and CMV-seropositive. The rearrangement uses TRBV2 and TRBJ2-2; tentative D call: TRBD1 (6 bases). CDR3 residues: CASKGAGELFF. In nucleotides, the CDR3 is TGTGCCAGCAAGGGGGCCGGGGAGCTGTTTTTT.